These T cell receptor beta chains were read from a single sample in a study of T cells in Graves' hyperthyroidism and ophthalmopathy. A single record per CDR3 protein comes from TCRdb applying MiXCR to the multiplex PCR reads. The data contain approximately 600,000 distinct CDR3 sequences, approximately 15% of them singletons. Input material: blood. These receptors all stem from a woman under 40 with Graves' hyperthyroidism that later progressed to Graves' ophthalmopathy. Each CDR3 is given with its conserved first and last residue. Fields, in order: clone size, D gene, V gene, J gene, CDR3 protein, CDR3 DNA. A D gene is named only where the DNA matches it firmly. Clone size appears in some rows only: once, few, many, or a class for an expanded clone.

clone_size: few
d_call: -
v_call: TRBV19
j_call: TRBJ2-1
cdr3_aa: CASSLALGPYNEQFF
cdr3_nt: TGTGCCAGTAGTTTAGCCTTGGGCCCGTACAATGAGCAGTTCTTC

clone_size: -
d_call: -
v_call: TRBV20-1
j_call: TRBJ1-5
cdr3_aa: CSVRGARYSNQPQHF
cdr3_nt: TGCAGTGTTAGAGGCGCCAGATATAGCAATCAGCCCCAGCATTTT

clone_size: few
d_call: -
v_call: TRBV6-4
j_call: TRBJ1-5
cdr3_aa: CASGRGEGGQPQHF
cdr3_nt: TGTGCCAGCGGGAGGGGGGAGGGCGGGCAGCCCCAGCATTTT

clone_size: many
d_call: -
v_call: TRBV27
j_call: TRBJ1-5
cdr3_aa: CASSYRLGQPQHF
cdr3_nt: TGTGCCAGCAGTTACCGATTAGGCCAGCCCCAGCATTTT

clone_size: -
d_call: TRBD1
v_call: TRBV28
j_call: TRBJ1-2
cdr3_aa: CASSRPGTGVRYTF
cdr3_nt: TGTGCCAGCAGTCGACCCGGGACAGGGGTTCGCTACACCTTC

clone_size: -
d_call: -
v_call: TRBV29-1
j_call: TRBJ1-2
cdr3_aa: CSVAGGENYGYTF
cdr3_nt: TGCAGCGTTGCGGGCGGAGAAAACTATGGCTACACCTTC

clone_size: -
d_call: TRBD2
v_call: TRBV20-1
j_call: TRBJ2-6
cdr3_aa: CSAPMGGNSGANVLTF
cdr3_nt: TGCAGTGCTCCAATGGGAGGGAACTCTGGGGCCAACGTCCTGACTTTC

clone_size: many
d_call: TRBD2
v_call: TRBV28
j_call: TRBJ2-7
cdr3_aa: CASSETSGLYEQYF
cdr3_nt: TGTGCCAGCAGCGAGACTAGCGGGTTATACGAGCAGTACTTC

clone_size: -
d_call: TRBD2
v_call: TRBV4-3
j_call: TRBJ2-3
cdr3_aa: CASSQALPGGHDTQYF
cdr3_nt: TGCGCCAGCAGCCAGGCCTTACCGGGAGGGCACGATACGCAGTATTTT

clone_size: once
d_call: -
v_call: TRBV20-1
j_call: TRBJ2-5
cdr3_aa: CSAPTDVGETQYF
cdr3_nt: TGCAGTGCCCCGACAGACGTTGGAGAGACCCAGTACTTC

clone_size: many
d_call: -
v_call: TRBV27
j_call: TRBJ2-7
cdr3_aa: CASSLEGYKGAYEQYF
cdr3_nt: TGTGCCAGCAGTTTGGAGGGGTACAAGGGGGCCTACGAGCAGTACTTC